The rows below give T cell receptor beta chains drawn from one sample of a study of T cell changes during pregnancy in multiple sclerosis. TCRdb's copy holds only in-frame clones and misses some; the assay was immunoSEQ multiplex PCR. The data show 50,000 to 65,000 clones, 90% seen once. The source was peripheral blood, collected in the first trimester of pregnancy. The source is a female donor in good health, enrolled as a control in a pregnancy study. The CDR3 runs from the conserved cysteine through the conserved F or W. The D gene is left open where the match is weak. Clone size is stated in some rows and not others, as once, few, many or a class when expanded.

TRBV27	TRBJ2-7	-	-	12	CATQTSFYEQYF	TGTGCCACCCAGACTAGTTTCTACGAGCAGTACTTC
TRBV7-8	TRBJ2-1	TRBD2	-	15	CASSLVGGDYNEQFF	TGTGCCAGCAGCTTAGTCGGGGGGGACTACAATGAGCAGTTCTTC
TRBV27	TRBJ2-7	TRBD2	-	15	CASSPLAGFSYEQYF	TGTGCCAGCAGTCCCCTAGCGGGATTCTCCTACGAGCAGTACTTC
TRBV7-9	TRBJ1-6	-	-	14	CASSLTGDDSPLHF	TGTGCCAGCAGCCTCACGGGGGACGATTCACCCCTCCACTTT
TRBV4-2	TRBJ2-3	-	-	21	CASSQEGPFRGGNPDENTQYF	TGTGCCAGCAGCCAAGAGGGCCCTTTTAGGGGGGGCAACCCGGATGAAAATACGCAGTATTTT
TRBV6-5	TRBJ1-1	TRBD1	-	13	CASTQRTGGEAFF	TGTGCCAGCACCCAAAGGACAGGGGGGGAAGCTTTCTTT
TRBV5-1	TRBJ2-7	TRBD1	-	16	CASSLTLGQGAYEQYF	TGCGCCAGCAGCTTGACACTCGGACAGGGGGCCTACGAGCAGTACTTC
TRBV19	TRBJ1-5	TRBD1	-	19	CASSIPPSGQGVRVQPQHF	TGTGCCAGTAGTATCCCCCCCAGTGGACAGGGGGTTCGTGTTCAGCCCCAGCATTTT
TRBV11-2	TRBJ1-2	TRBD1	-	16	CASSPAPLTGEGGYTF	TGTGCCAGCAGCCCAGCACCTTTGACAGGGGAGGGGGGCTACACCTTC
TRBV5-4	TRBJ2-1	-	-	15	CASSFLQDSYNEQFF	TGTGCCAGCAGCTTCTTACAGGACTCCTACAATGAGCAGTTCTTC
TRBV28	TRBJ2-1	TRBD1	-	20	CASKSPRQGGWTVSYNEQFF	TGTGCCAGCAAATCCCCACGACAGGGTGGGTGGACTGTCTCCTACAATGAGCAGTTCTTC
TRBV6-5	TRBJ2-1	-	-	13	CASSSGTGYEQFF	TGTGCCAGCAGCTCCGGGACTGGTTATGAGCAGTTCTTC
TRBV19	TRBJ2-3	-	-	14	CATINSGSTDTQYF	TGTGCCACAATCAACAGTGGGAGCACAGATACGCAGTATTTT
TRBV19	TRBJ1-1	TRBD1	few	13	CASRTGSPTEAFF	TGTGCCAGTAGGACAGGGTCGCCCACTGAAGCTTTCTTT
TRBV2	TRBJ1-3	-	-	14	CASSEMGIGNTIYF	TGTGCCAGCAGTGAGATGGGCATCGGAAACACCATATATTTT
TRBV28	TRBJ2-7	TRBD2	-	15	CASSSPPSGTYEQYF	TGTGCCAGCAGTTCCCCCCCTAGCGGAACCTACGAGCAGTACTTC
TRBV30	TRBJ1-1	-	-	15	CACSAGLLGNTEAFF	TGTGCCTGTAGCGCGGGACTCCTTGGGAACACTGAAGCTTTCTTT
TRBV2	TRBJ1-4	TRBD1	-	14	CASTRDRRNEKLFF	TGTGCCAGCACCCGGGACAGGCGGAATGAAAAACTGTTTTTT
TRBV6-6	TRBJ2-7	TRBD1	-	15	CASSNPGTGNYEQYF	TGTGCCAGCAGTAACCCCGGGACAGGGAATTACGAGCAGTACTTC
TRBV28	TRBJ2-7	TRBD2	-	17	CASSSRMRGLGFGEQYF	TGTGCCAGCAGTTCCCGGATGAGGGGACTAGGGTTTGGGGAGCAGTACTTC
TRBV5-1	TRBJ1-2	-	-	15	CASREGGSLNYGYTF	TGCGCCAGCAGGGAGGGAGGCTCTTTAAACTATGGCTACACCTTC
TRBV18	TRBJ2-7	TRBD2	-	15	CASSPRTSGSYEQYF	TGTGCCAGCTCACCAAGGACTAGCGGGTCCTACGAGCAGTACTTC
TRBV19	TRBJ2-5	-	-	15	CASSPRLQGVETQYF	TGTGCCAGTAGTCCCCGACTCCAAGGGGTGGAGACCCAGTACTTC
TRBV5-6	TRBJ2-5	-	-	13	CASSLGFAETQYF	TGTGCCAGCAGCTTGGGTTTCGCGGAGACCCAGTACTTC
TRBV29-1	TRBJ2-7	TRBD2	-	14	CSVDQRGEPYEQYF	TGCAGCGTTGACCAGCGGGGGGAACCCTACGAGCAGTACTTC
TRBV6-1	TRBJ2-4	-	-	15	CASSNYGGAKNIQYF	TGTGCCAGCTCGAACTATGGGGGGGCCAAAAACATTCAGTACTTC
TRBV7-9	TRBJ1-2	TRBD1	-	13	CASSPDRVDGYTF	TGTGCCAGCAGCCCGGACAGGGTTGATGGCTACACCTTC
TRBV27	TRBJ2-3	-	-	14	CASSYGDRTDTQYF	TGTGCCAGCAGTTACGGAGATCGGACAGATACGCAGTATTTT
TRBV27	TRBJ1-4	-	-	15	CASSFGLLSGEKLFF	TGTGCCAGCAGTTTCGGTCTTTTATCGGGGGAAAAACTGTTTTTT
TRBV14	TRBJ2-3	TRBD2	-	14	CASSQAGGTDTQYF	TGTGCCAGCAGCCAAGCGGGAGGGACAGATACGCAGTATTTT
TRBV9	TRBJ1-2	-	-	16	CASSVGSTISPYGYTF	TGTGCCAGCAGCGTAGGTTCCACAATATCACCTTATGGCTACACCTTC
TRBV28	TRBJ2-1	-	-	13	CASSLSSAGRIFF	TGTGCCAGCAGTTTATCAAGTGCAGGCCGCATATTCTTC
TRBV29-1	TRBJ2-7	-	-	13	CSVGGLAFYEQYF	TGCAGCGTTGGAGGGCTTGCTTTCTACGAGCAGTACTTC
TRBV27	TRBJ2-5	TRBD2	-	15	CASRYRLANGETQYF	TGTGCCAGCAGATACCGACTAGCCAATGGCGAGACCCAGTACTTC
TRBV6-1	TRBJ1-5	-	once	16	CASSEGRGFGNQPQHF	TGTGCCAGCAGTGAGGGCAGGGGTTTCGGCAATCAGCCCCAGCATTTT